Listed here are 26 T cell receptor beta chains from one sample, sequenced in a study of OX40 agonist ivuxolimab in advanced cancers. Profiled with immunoSEQ multiplex PCR; TCRdb holds only in-frame clones, not every one. The sample lists around 86,000 clones, 85% to 95% occurring once. Sample: CD4+ or CD8+ T cells sorted from blood, taken in a trial of the OX40 agonist ivuxolimab. The receptors derive from an adult with an advanced solid tumor such as melanoma, head and neck, liver or kidney cancer.

The chain links TRBV2 to TRBJ2-1; D gene unclear. V was cut by 3 bases and J by 6 bases, with 9 bases left in between. This CDR3 comprises 13 residues. Germline CDR1 reads SNHLY; CDR2 reads FYNNEI. The CDR3 loop reads CASSDRAANEQFF. The CDR3 region has the DNA TGTGCCAGCAGTGACAGAGCCGCCAATGAGCAGTTCTTC.

The chain uses TRBV28 and TRBJ2-7, with a weak D call TRBD2 (5 bases). V gave up 11 bases and J gave up 0 bases, with 11 bases separating them. The CDR3 has 12 amino acids. Looked up from germline, CDR1 is MDHEN and CDR2 is SYDVKM. CDR3 amino acids: CAHGVISYEQYF. The CDR3 DNA reads as TGTGCCCACGGGGTGATCTCCTACGAGCAGTACTTC.

This chain connects TRBV7-2 to TRBJ1-1; 10 bases line up with TRBD1. This CDR3 has 16 amino acids. Germline V gene lookup returns CDR1 SGHTA and CDR2 FQGNSA. The V gene end was trimmed by 1 base and the J gene end by 4 bases; junction bases not matched to a gene: 6. CDR3 sequence: CASSLGQGATFTEAFF. The CDR3 bases are TGTGCCAGCAGCTTAGGACAGGGGGCTACCTTCACTGAAGCTTTCTTT.

The chain links TRBV7-8 to TRBJ1-3; TRBD1 is a possible D gene (6 bases). V lost 2 bases and J 0 bases, leaving 17 bases between the germline ends. The V gene's germline CDR1 is SGHVS and CDR2 FQNEAQ. The length of the CDR3 is 18 residues. The CDR3 sequence: CASSLYRVPPSSGNTIYF. CDR3 coding DNA: TGTGCCAGCAGCTTATACAGGGTCCCACCATCCTCTGGAAACACCATATATTTT.

The chain has TRBV7-7 and TRBJ2-5; 9 bases line up with TRBD1. V shed 0 bases and J 4 bases; nucleotides not matched to a gene: 3. There are 15 residues in the CDR3. Per germline, CDR1 SSHAT and CDR2 FNYEAQ (reference sequence). CDR3 amino acids: CASSLAGGQGETQYF. CDR3 in DNA: TGTGCCAGCAGCTTAGCGGGGGGACAGGGAGAGACCCAGTACTTC.

The chain joins TRBV19 to TRBJ2-3; possibly TRBD1 for D (6 bases). Deletions cut 7 bases from V and 3 bases from J, with 14 bases between. The CDR3 totals 14 residues. Germline V lookup: CDR1 LNHDA, CDR2 SQIVND (reference sequence). The CDR3 here is CASTWDITTDTQYF. In nucleotides, the CDR3 is TGTGCCAGTACGTGGGACATTACGACAGATACGCAGTATTTT. Supplemented by reference TRBV19 and TRBJ2-3, the full variable domain reads DGGITQSPKYLFRKEGQNVTLSCEQNLNHDAMYWYRQDPGQGLRLIYYSQIVNDFQKGDIAEGYSVSREKKESFPLTVTSAQKNPTAFYLCASTWDITTDTQYFGPGTRLTVL.

The V and J genes are TRBV4-3 and TRBJ1-4; maybe TRBD1 (5 bases). There are 13 residues in the CDR3. Germline V gene lookup returns CDR1 LGHNA and CDR2 YSLEER. Trimming shortened V by 4 bases and J by 7 bases, and 10 bases separated the two germline ends. CDR3 amino acids: CASSPWGGEKLFF. The CDR3 bases are TGCGCCAGCAGCCCGTGGGGGGGTGAAAAACTGTTTTTT.

The chain has TRBV30 and TRBJ1-1, with a weak D call TRBD1 (5 bases). CDR1 GTSNPN and CDR2 SVGIG come from the germline V gene (reference sequence). V was pared by 4 bases and J by 0 bases, with 18 bases between. This CDR3 region has 16 residues. The CDR3 reads CAWTFGPGQMNTEAFF. CDR3 sequence (DNA): TGTGCCTGGACATTTGGGCCGGGGCAGATGAACACTGAAGCTTTCTTT.

This rearrangement joins TRBV5-1 to TRBJ1-1, with D uncertain. Germline CDR1 is SGHRS and CDR2 is YFSETQ. The CDR3 is 15 residues long. V was shortened by 3 bases and J by 4 bases, with 16 bases between the two germline ends. The CDR3 nucleotides read TGCGCCAGCAGCTCGACGGACCTTACGGGCACTGAAGCTTTCTTT. Translating gives CASSSTDLTGTEAFF. The whole variable domain, remainder taken from reference TRBV5-1 and TRBJ1-1, is KAGVTQTPRYLIKTRGQQVTLSCSPISGHRSVSWYQQTPGQGLQFLFEYFSETQRNKGNFPGRFSGRQFSNSRSEMNVSTLELGDSALYLCASSSTDLTGTEAFFGQGTRLTVV.

The J gene is TRBJ2-7, the V gene TRBV6-5, with D possibly matching TRBD1 (6 bases). The germline V and J ends were trimmed by 6 bases and 1 base, with 10 bases remaining between them. This CDR3 has 13 amino acids. Germline V gives CDR1 MNHEY, CDR2 SVGAGI. The CDR3 spells CASRYGQSYEQYF. CDR3 nucleotides: TGTGCCAGCAGGTACGGACAGTCCTACGAGCAGTACTTC.

This sequence joins TRBV19 and TRBJ1-4, with D tentatively TRBD1 (6 bases). This CDR3 comprises 14 residues. Between the trimmed V and J ends, which lost 8 bases and 12 bases, there was a span of 22 bases. Per the germline V gene, CDR1 is LNHDA and CDR2 is SQIVND (reference sequence). CDR3 sequence reads: CASHLQGGAGELFF. The CDR3 DNA follows: TGTGCCAGTCATCTACAGGGTGGGGCGGGTGAACTGTTTTTT.

This clone was detected a few times. The identical CDR3 is also encoded by other nucleotide sequences in the sample. The rearrangement joins TRBV4-3 to TRBJ1-5; D not certain. CDR1 is LGHNA and CDR2 is YSLEER in the germline V gene. The CDR3 runs 13 residues. V shed 0 bases and J shed 7 bases, with 7 bases lying between them. CDR3 DNA sequence: TGCGCCAGCAGCCAAGAAGGAGGGCAGCCCCAGCATTTT. The encoded protein is CASSQEGGQPQHF.

CDR3 sequence: CAWRPRDPTPEAFF. For the CDR3, the DNA is TGTGCCTGGAGACCGCGAGACCCGACCCCTGAAGCTTTCTTT. V and J are TRBV30 and TRBJ1-1, with D unclear. Germline V lookup: CDR1 GTSNPN, CDR2 SVGIG (reference sequence). The CDR3 contains 14 residues. V lost 3 bases to trimming and J lost 6 bases, with 17 bases between them. Variable domain in full (rest from reference TRBV30 and TRBJ1-1): SQTIHQWPATLVQPVGSPLSLECTVEGTSNPNLYWYRQAAGRGLQLLFYSVGIGQISSEVPQNLSASRPQDRQFILSSKKLLLSDSGFYLCAWRPRDPTPEAFFGQGTRLTVV.

The gene calls are TRBV7-9 and TRBJ2-7; maybe TRBD1 (6 bases). The CDR3 is made up of 13 amino acids. Germline lookup yields CDR1 SEHNR and CDR2 FQNEAQ (reference sequence). V gave up 1 base and J gave up 2 bases, with 6 bases separating them. CDR3 in amino acids: CASSLEGAYEQYF. In DNA, the CDR3 is TGTGCCAGCAGCTTAGAGGGGGCCTACGAGCAGTACTTC.

CDR3 nucleotides: TGCGCCAGCAGTGAACGGGGGACAGGGGGGACTGAAGCTTTCTTT. Translation: CASSERGTGGTEAFF. This chain joins TRBV10-1 and TRBJ1-1; 11 nucleotides line up with TRBD1. The V and J ends lost 3 bases and 5 bases, in that order; junction bases with no gene match: 5. The V gene's germline CDR1 is WNHNN and CDR2 SYGVQD (reference sequence). The CDR3 is made up of 15 amino acids.

CDR3 nucleotides: TGCGCCAGCTCCTCCCTACTGCACGGCCCCTACGAGCAGTACTTC. It yields the protein CASSSLLHGPYEQYF. The chain joins TRBV4-1 to TRBJ2-7; D ambiguous. The V gene's germline CDR1 is MGHRA and CDR2 YSYEKL. V was cut by 8 bases and J by 2 bases, with 19 bases left in between. The CDR3 is made up of 15 amino acids.

The V and J genes are TRBV19 and TRBJ2-7, with 8 bases identical to TRBD2. CDR3 length: 14 residues. Germline CDR1 LNHDA, CDR2 SQIVND (reference sequence). Trimming took 6 bases from V and 3 from J; bases not matched to a gene: 7. CDR3 coding DNA: TGTGCCAGTAGCCCGGGTAGCGGGAACTACGAGCAGTACTTC. Encoded protein: CASSPGSGNYEQYF.

The CDR3 loop reads CASSIQGTRQHQPQHF. CDR3 coding DNA: TGTGCCAGTAGTATTCAGGGGACCCGGCAACATCAGCCCCAGCATTTT. The chain has TRBV19 and TRBJ1-5; D is perhaps TRBD1 (6 bases). The CDR3 totals 16 residues. In germline, CDR1 is LNHDA, CDR2 SQIVND (reference sequence). Trimming took off 3 bases at V and 5 bases at J, with 17 bases between the two ends.

The genes are TRBV7-2 and TRBJ2-1; 9 positions match TRBD2. Per germline, CDR1 SGHTA and CDR2 FQGNSA. V trimming: 3 bases; J trimming: 7 bases; junction bases outside the gene matches: 7. The CDR3 runs 15 residues. The CDR3 DNA is TGTGCCAGCAGCTTCGCCGGGACTAGCCTAAATGAGCAGTTCTTC. Protein: CASSFAGTSLNEQFF.

J is TRBJ1-4 and V is TRBV23-1; D unclear. TRBV23-1 has ORF status, its function being uncertain. V lost 4 bases and J 0 bases, leaving 12 bases between the germline ends. The CDR3 is 16 residues long. The CDR3 sequence: CASSRDRAATNEKLFF. The CDR3 DNA sequence: TGCGCCAGCAGTCGAGATCGGGCCGCAACTAATGAAAAACTGTTTTTT.

J is TRBJ2-5 and V is TRBV7-9; 8 nucleotides agree with TRBD1. After removal of 4 bases from V and 4 bases from J, the junction contained 5 bases not matched to a gene. The CDR3 has 14 residues. Per the germline V gene, CDR1 is SEHNR and CDR2 is FQNEAQ (reference sequence). For the CDR3, the DNA is TGTGCCAGCAGCTCGACAGGGGAAAGAGAGACCCAGTACTTC. This translates into CASSSTGERETQYF.

The chain links TRBV9 to TRBJ1-5, with TRBD1 as a possible D gene (6 bases). The CDR3 loop spans 15 amino acids. Germline values: CDR1 SGDLS, CDR2 YYNGEE. Trimming removed 0 bases at V and 2 bases at J, with 9 bases between. The CDR3 nucleotides are TGTGCCAGCAGCGTAGGCAAGGGGGGCAATCAGCCCCAGCATTTT. It specifies CASSVGKGGNQPQHF. The full variable domain, rest sourced from reference TRBV9 and TRBJ1-5, is DSGVTQTPKHLITATGQRVTLRCSPRSGDLSVYWYQQSLDQGLQFLIQYYNGEERAKGNILERFSAQQFPDLHSELNLSSLELGDSALYFCASSVGKGGNQPQHFGDGTRLSIL.

The chain combines TRBV5-1 with TRBJ2-3, with D maybe TRBD1 (5 bases). The V gene lost 3 bases and the J gene lost 6 bases, with 14 bases spanning the gap. Germline V lookup: CDR1 SGHRS, CDR2 YFSETQ. This CDR3 region has 14 residues. As DNA, the CDR3 is TGCGCCAGCAGCTGGCAGCAGGGAACGGATACGCAGTATTTT. It codes for CASSWQQGTDTQYF.

The chain is built from TRBV7-2 and TRBJ2-1, with D maybe TRBD2 (5 bases). CDR3 length: 16 amino acids. Trimming took off 2 bases at V and 7 bases at J, with 18 bases between the two ends. From germline, CDR1 is SGHTA and CDR2 FQGNSA. In DNA form, the CDR3 reads TGTGCCAGCAGCTTATGGGTCGAGGCTCCGGGGAATGAGCAGTTCTTC. Amino acids: CASSLWVEAPGNEQFF.

The CDR3 region is CASRGRGARNSGNTIYF. CDR3 coding DNA: TGTGCCAGCCGGGGGAGGGGAGCCCGAAACTCTGGAAACACCATATATTTT. The rearrangement links TRBV27 to TRBJ1-3, with D maybe TRBD1 (5 bases). The CDR3 is 17 residues long. Germline-derived CDR1 and CDR2 are MNHEY and SMNVEV (reference sequence). Trimming removed 8 bases at V and 0 bases at J, with 20 bases between.

The V and J genes are TRBV9 and TRBJ2-7; 7 bases are a match to TRBD2. The V gene end was trimmed by 0 bases and the J gene end by 3 bases; junction bases not matched to a gene: 3. The CDR3 is 14 amino acids. Germline V gives CDR1 SGDLS, CDR2 YYNGEE. Written as DNA, the CDR3 is TGTGCCAGCAGCGTAGAGCGGGACTACTACGAGCAGTACTTC. Encoded protein: CASSVERDYYEQYF.